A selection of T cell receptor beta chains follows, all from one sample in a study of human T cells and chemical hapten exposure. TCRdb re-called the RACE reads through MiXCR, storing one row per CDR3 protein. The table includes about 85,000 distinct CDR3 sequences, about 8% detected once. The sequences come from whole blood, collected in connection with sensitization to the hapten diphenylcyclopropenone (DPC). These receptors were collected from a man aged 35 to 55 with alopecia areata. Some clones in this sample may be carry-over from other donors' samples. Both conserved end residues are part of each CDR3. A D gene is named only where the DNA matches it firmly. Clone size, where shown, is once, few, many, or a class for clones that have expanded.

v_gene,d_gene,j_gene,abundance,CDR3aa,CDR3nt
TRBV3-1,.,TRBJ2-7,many,CASSPTVSWYEQYF,TGTGCCAGCAGCCCAACAGTATCTTGGTACGAGCAGTACTTC
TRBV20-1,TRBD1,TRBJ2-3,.,CSARDGQGLADTQYF,TGCAGTGCTAGAGACGGACAGGGTTTGGCAGATACGCAGTATTTT
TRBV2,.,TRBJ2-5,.,CASSVTGGGSGRLPQYF,TGTGCCAGCAGTGTGACAGGGGGAGGCAGCGGGAGACTTCCCCAGTACTTC
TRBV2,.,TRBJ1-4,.,CASRPRGNEKLFF,TGTGCCAGCAGGCCTAGGGGAAATGAAAAACTGTTTTTT
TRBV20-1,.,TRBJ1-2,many,CSAKDSYYGYTF,TGCAGTGCCAAAGACAGCTACTATGGCTACACCTTC
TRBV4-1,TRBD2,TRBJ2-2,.,CASSQSGLAGNTGELFF,TGCGCCAGCAGCCAATCAGGGCTAGCGGGGAACACCGGGGAGCTGTTTTTT
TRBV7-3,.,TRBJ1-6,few,CASRKGGPPPGNSPLHF,TGTGCCAGCAGGAAGGGAGGTCCTCCACCTGGGAATTCACCCCTCCACTTT
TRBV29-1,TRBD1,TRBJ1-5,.,CSVRGGTGNQPQHF,TGCAGCGTTCGAGGCGGGACAGGGAATCAGCCCCAGCATTTT
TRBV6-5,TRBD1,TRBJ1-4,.,CASSYNGQGASEKLFF,TGTGCCAGCAGTTACAATGGACAGGGGGCGAGTGAAAAACTGTTTTTT
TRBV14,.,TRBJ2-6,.,CASSPIRTRGTGSGANVLTF,TGTGCCAGCAGCCCGATTCGGACCAGGGGAACGGGCTCTGGGGCCAACGTCCTGACTTTC
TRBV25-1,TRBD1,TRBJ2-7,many,CASSLHGGQGTNEQYF,TGTGCCAGCAGTCTTCACGGGGGACAGGGTACGAACGAGCAGTACTTC
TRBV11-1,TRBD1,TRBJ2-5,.,CASSARGQPETQYF,TGTGCCAGCAGCGCCAGGGGACAGCCAGAGACCCAGTACTTC
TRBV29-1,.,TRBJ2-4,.,CSVSGTRDLKNIQYF,TGCAGCGTTTCCGGGACACGAGACCTCAAAAACATTCAGTACTTC
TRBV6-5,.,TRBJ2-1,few,CASRAPSTNEQFF,TGTGCCAGCAGAGCCCCCTCTACCAATGAGCAGTTCTTC
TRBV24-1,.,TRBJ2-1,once,CATSDFGPGAFNEQFF,TGTGCCACCAGTGATTTTGGGCCTGGAGCATTCAATGAGCAGTTCTTC
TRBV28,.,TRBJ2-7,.,CASMGPGSSYEQYF,TGTGCCAGCATGGGTCCGGGAAGCTCCTACGAGCAGTACTTC
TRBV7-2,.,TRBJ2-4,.,CASSPREAIQYF,TGTGCCAGCAGCCCTAGGGAGGCCATTCAGTACTTC
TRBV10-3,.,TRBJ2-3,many,CAIRPLEFKDTQYF,TGTGCCATCAGGCCTTTAGAATTTAAAGATACGCAGTATTTT
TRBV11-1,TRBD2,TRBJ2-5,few,CASSFGLAGHETQYF,TGTGCCAGCAGCTTCGGACTAGCGGGCCATGAGACCCAGTACTTC
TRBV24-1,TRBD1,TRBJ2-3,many,CATCQSGTGSDTQYF,TGTGCCACCTGCCAATCCGGGACAGGATCAGATACGCAGTATTTT
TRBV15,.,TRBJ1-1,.,CATSRDRGWGEAFF,TGTGCCACCAGCAGAGACCGGGGGTGGGGAGAAGCTTTCTTT
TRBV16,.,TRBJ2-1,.,CASSQSSLNEQFF,TGTGCCAGCAGCCAATCTAGCTTAAATGAGCAGTTCTTC
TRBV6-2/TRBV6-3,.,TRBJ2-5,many,CASSYGETQYF,TGTGCCAGCAGTTACGGGGAGACCCAGTACTTC
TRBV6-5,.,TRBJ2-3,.,CASSYSTQFTDTQYF,TGTGCCAGCAGTTACTCGACACAGTTCACAGATACGCAGTATTTT
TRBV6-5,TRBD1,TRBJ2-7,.,CANSLTGGHEQYF,TGTGCCAACAGCTTGACAGGGGGTCACGAGCAGTACTTC
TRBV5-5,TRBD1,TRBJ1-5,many,CASNGDQGDQPQHF,TGTGCCAGCAATGGTGACCAGGGGGATCAGCCCCAGCATTTT
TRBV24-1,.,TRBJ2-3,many,CATSDFRRGTDTQYF,TGTGCCACCAGTGATTTCCGACGGGGCACAGATACGCAGTATTTT
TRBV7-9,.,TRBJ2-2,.,CASSLVRQANTGELFF,TGTGCCAGCAGCTTAGTTAGGCAGGCTAACACCGGGGAGCTGTTTTTT
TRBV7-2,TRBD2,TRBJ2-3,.,CASSSLAEYTDTQYF,TGTGCCAGCAGCTCCCTAGCGGAGTACACAGATACGCAGTATTTT
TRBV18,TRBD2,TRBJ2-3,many,CASSPMRESADTQYF,TGTGCCAGCTCACCGATGCGGGAGTCGGCAGATACGCAGTATTTT
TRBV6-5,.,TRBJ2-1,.,CASSRGRDRNEQFF,TGTGCCAGCAGTCGGGGGCGGGATAGGAATGAGCAGTTCTTC
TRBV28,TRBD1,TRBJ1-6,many,CASSSPGQISPLHF,TGTGCCAGCAGTTCGCCGGGACAGATCTCACCCCTCCACTTT
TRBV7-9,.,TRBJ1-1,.,CASSAGVEAFF,TGTGCCAGCAGCGCGGGGGTTGAAGCTTTCTTT
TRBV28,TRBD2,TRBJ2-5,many,CASSLWTSGRAEGTQYF,TGTGCCAGCAGTTTATGGACTAGCGGGAGGGCCGAGGGGACCCAGTACTTC
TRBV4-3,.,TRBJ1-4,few,CASSPRGGGDANEKLFF,TGCGCCAGCAGCCCCCGTGGAGGGGGAGACGCTAATGAAAAACTGTTTTTT
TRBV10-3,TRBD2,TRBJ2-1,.,CAISGRGGRASYNEQFF,TGTGCCATCAGTGGAAGGGGAGGGAGGGCCTCATACAATGAGCAGTTCTTC
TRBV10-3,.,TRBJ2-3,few,CALQGEDTDTQYF,TGTGCCCTACAGGGAGAGGACACAGATACGCAGTATTTT
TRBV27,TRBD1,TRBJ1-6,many,CASSLRGRDSPLHF,TGTGCCAGCAGTTTAAGGGGGCGGGATTCACCCCTCCACTTT